This T cell receptor (beta chain) was found in a study of cytomegalovirus exposure and HLA in healthy donors. Study-wide results and limits: TRBV6-2, TRBV6-3 and other indistinguishable V segments were excluded. Beyond CMV serostatus, there was no information to go on about immune exposure.

This clone showed up just once. Its target is unknown. V was pared by 4 bases and J by 3 bases, with 9 bases between. Germline V gene sequence: CDR1 MDHEN, CDR2 SYDVKM. The CDR3 is made up of 13 amino acids. The PCR used 60 Vbeta and 13 Jbeta primers. Sequencing was performed with immunoSEQ multiplex PCR; in TCRdb, only in-frame clones are kept and a portion is missing. The sample consists of about 130,000 clones, approximately 71% of them appearing once. This chain uses TRBV28 with TRBJ1-2; D ambiguous. The source of this sequence is a man younger than 40 in good health and CMV-seronegative. Sequencing was done on a sample of PBMCs. CDR3 sequence reads: CASSSDTYYGYTF. The CDR3 nucleotides read TGTGCCAGCAGTTCCGACACTTACTATGGCTACACCTTC.